This T cell receptor (beta chain) was sequenced during a study of tissue T cells after allogeneic stem cell transplantation. Specified time point: mouse harvest day 14 after allogeneic transplant. The graft held 10^6 splenic CD5+ T cells and 10^7 T-cell-depleted bone marrow cells. This mouse GVHD model was MHC-mismatched B6 to BALB/c, profiled day 7 or 14. A note on this clone: The gene names given are mouse names. The read stops 1 residue short of the end of the CDR3; the missing end is completed from the germline J gene.

CDR1 NNHDY and CDR2 SYVADS come from the germline V gene. This CDR3 has 13 amino acids. V was clipped by 4 bases and J by 0 bases, with 8 bases between them. TCRdb's table, derived via immunoSEQ multiplex PCR, lists solely in-frame clones and lacks some. This table has about 4,400 clones, around half appearing once. The receptor was isolated from a female BALB/c mouse given C57BL/6 T cells with graft-versus-host disease after an allogeneic hematopoietic cell transplant. The chain employs TRBV13-3 and TRBJ2-7, with D possibly being TRBD1 (5 bases). The sample comprised lymph node tissue. The CDR3 loop reads CASSLTASYEQYF. The DNA read from the CDR3 is TGTGCCAGCAGTCTGACAGCCTCCTATGAACAGTAC.